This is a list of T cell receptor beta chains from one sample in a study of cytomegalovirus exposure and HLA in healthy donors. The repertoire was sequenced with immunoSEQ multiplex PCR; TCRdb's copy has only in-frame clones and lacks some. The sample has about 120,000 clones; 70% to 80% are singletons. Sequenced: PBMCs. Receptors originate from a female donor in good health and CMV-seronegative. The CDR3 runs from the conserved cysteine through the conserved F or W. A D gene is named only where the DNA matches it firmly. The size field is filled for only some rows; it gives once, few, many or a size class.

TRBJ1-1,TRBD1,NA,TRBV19,CASSYTTGGTEAFF,TGTGCCAGTAGTTATACCACAGGGGGCACTGAAGCTTTCTTT
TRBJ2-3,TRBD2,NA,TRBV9,CASSGAGGLPDTQYF,TGTGCCAGCAGCGGAGCGGGGGGGTTACCAGATACGCAGTATTTT
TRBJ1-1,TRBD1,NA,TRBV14,CASSHARRTGLNTEAFF,TGTGCCAGCAGCCACGCTAGACGGACAGGTCTGAACACTGAAGCTTTCTTT
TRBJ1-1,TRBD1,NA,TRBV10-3,CAISPTGGMNTEAFF,TGTGCCATCAGTCCGACAGGGGGCATGAACACTGAAGCTTTCTTT
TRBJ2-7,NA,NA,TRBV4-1,CASSQDQFRREQYF,TGCGCCAGCAGCCAAGATCAGTTCCGCAGGGAGCAGTACTTC
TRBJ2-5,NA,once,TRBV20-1,CSAGRETQYF,TGCAGTGCGGGCAGAGAGACCCAGTACTTC
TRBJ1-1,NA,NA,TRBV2,CASSVRVGNTEAFF,TGTGCCAGCAGTGTCAGGGTGGGGAACACTGAAGCTTTCTTT
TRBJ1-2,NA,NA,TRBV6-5,CASRLVGGHGYTF,TGTGCCAGCAGACTTGTGGGGGGGCATGGCTACACCTTC
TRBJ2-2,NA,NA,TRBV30,CAWSVEQNTGELFF,TGTGCCTGGAGTGTAGAACAGAACACCGGGGAGCTGTTTTTT
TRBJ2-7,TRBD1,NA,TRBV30,CAWSVGTGSYEQYF,TGTGCCTGGAGTGTAGGGACAGGGTCCTACGAGCAGTACTTC
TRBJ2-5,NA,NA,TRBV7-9,CASSFPDSKETQYF,TGTGCCAGCAGCTTCCCTGACTCCAAAGAGACCCAGTACTTC
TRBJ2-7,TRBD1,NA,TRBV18,CASSIQGDEQYF,TGTGCCAGCTCAATACAGGGGGACGAGCAGTACTTC
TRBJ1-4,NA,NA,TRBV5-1,CASRLQVTTNEKLFF,TGCGCCAGCAGATTACAGGTTACAACTAATGAAAAACTGTTTTTT
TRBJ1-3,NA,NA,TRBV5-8,CASSLGSYNSGNTIYF,TGTGCCAGCAGCTTGGGGTCCTATAACTCTGGAAACACCATATATTTT
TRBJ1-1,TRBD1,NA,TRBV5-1,CASSPGTGVPEAFF,TGCGCCAGCAGCCCTGGGACAGGGGTCCCTGAAGCTTTCTTT
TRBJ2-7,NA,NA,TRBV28,CASSSARRTDKNRGFSYEQYF,TGTGCCAGCAGCTCCGCCCGGAGGACAGACAAAAATCGGGGATTCTCCTACGAGCAGTACTTC
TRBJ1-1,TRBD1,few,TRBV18,CASSPGQAHTEAFF,TGTGCCAGCTCACCCGGACAGGCTCACACTGAAGCTTTCTTT
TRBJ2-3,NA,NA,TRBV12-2,CASRFGFIGQGTTDTQYF,TGTGCAAGTCGCTTTGGTTTCATCGGACAGGGAACGACAGATACGCAGTATTTT
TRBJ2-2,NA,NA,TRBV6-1,CASSGGTGELFF,TGTGCCAGCAGTGGCGGCACCGGGGAGCTGTTTTTT
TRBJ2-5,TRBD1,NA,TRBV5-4,CASRRDSQETQYF,TGTGCCAGCAGACGGGACAGTCAAGAGACCCAGTACTTC
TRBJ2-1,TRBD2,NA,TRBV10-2,CASSEWAGLAGSGVEDEQFF,TGCGCCAGCAGTGAGTGGGCGGGACTAGCGGGGTCTGGGGTCGAGGATGAGCAGTTCTTC
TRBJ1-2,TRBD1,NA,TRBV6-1,CASSVSKGADYGYTF,TGTGCCAGCAGTGTTTCTAAGGGGGCCGACTATGGCTACACCTTC
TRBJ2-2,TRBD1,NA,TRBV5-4,CASSRDRGQRNTGELFF,TGTGCCAGCAGCCGGGACAGGGGGCAAAGGAACACCGGGGAGCTGTTTTTT
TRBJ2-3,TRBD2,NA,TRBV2,CASRPTSGGITDTQYF,TGTGCCAGCAGGCCCACTAGCGGGGGAATTACAGATACGCAGTATTTT
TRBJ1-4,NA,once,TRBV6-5,CASSYSLGQGDEKLFF,TGTGCCAGCAGTTACTCGCTGGGGCAGGGCGATGAAAAACTGTTTTTT
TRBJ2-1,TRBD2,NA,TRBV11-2,CASSLIGTRNEQFF,TGTGCCAGCAGCTTAATTGGGACTAGGAATGAGCAGTTCTTC
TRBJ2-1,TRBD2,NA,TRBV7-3,CASSSPLAAEQFF,TGTGCCAGCAGCTCCCCCCTAGCGGCGGAGCAGTTCTTC
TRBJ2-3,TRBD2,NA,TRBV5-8,CASSQIRGLAGLTDTQYF,TGTGCCAGCAGCCAGATCCGGGGACTAGCGGGGCTCACAGATACGCAGTATTTT
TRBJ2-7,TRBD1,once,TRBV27,CASSPGQGSSSYEQYF,TGTGCCAGCAGTCCAGGACAGGGGTCTAGCTCCTACGAGCAGTACTTC